The text below deals with one T cell receptor (beta chain). Living in roughly 23 US areas, the participants were between roughly 18 and 90 years of age. Participant-reported clinical history was the basis for cohort assignment. This entry belongs to a study of blood T cell repertoires in COVID-19. Study at large: Italy, Spain and the United States were the sources of the convalescent and acute COVID-19 samples.

The authors' processing: Nucleated cell number was recorded as an estimate derived from reference gene primer amplification. Libraries were prepared by immunoSEQ multiplex PCR; TCRdb keeps only in-frame clonotypes and omits some of them. That table furnishes V, J and clone size, whereas the DNA furnished D and trimming. The profile covers about 270,000 clones, with roughly 91% appearing a single time and approximately 2.5% taken by the ten largest. In germline, CDR1 is SNHLY, CDR2 FYNNEI. The CDR3 is made up of 12 amino acids. The V segment lost 1 base and the J segment 11 bases; nucleotides outside the gene matches: 1.

The rearrangement links TRBV2 to TRBJ2-1; 8 bases are a match to TRBD2. Sequenced material: PBMCs or T cells enriched from blood (not recorded which). This sequence originates from a woman in her thirties or forties with acute COVID-19. The CDR3 DNA is TGTGCCAGCAGTGAAGTTAGCGGGAAGCAGTTCTTC. Protein product: CASSEVSGKQFF.